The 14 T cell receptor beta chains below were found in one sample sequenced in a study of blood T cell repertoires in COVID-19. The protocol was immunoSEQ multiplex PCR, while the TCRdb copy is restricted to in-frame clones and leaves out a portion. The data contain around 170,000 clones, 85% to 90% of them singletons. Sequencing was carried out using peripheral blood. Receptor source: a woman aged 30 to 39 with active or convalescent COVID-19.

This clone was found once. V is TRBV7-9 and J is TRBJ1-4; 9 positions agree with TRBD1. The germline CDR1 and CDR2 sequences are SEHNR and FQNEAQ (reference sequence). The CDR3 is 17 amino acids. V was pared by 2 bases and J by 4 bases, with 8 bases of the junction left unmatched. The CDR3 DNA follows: TGTGCCAGCAGCTTACCGACAGGGGGAGGATATAATGAAAAACTGTTTTTT. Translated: CASSLPTGGGYNEKLFF.

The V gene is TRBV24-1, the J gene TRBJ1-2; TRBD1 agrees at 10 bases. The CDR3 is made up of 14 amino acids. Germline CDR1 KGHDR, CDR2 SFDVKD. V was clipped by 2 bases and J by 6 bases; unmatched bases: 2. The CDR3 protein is CATSDSGQGNGYTF. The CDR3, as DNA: TGTGCCACCAGTGATTCGGGACAGGGGAATGGCTACACCTTC.

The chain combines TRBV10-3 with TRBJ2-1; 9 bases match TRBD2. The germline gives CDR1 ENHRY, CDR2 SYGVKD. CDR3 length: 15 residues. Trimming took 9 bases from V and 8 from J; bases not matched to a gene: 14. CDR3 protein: CAIVDSGSVGDEQFF. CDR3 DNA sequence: TGTGCCATTGTGGATAGCGGGAGTGTAGGCGATGAGCAGTTCTTC.

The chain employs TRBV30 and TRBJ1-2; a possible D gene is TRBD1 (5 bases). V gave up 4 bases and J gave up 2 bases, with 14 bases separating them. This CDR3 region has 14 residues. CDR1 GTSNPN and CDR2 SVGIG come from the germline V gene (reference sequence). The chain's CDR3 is CAWKWGGTNYGYTF. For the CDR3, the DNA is TGTGCCTGGAAGTGGGGGGGGACCAACTATGGCTACACCTTC.

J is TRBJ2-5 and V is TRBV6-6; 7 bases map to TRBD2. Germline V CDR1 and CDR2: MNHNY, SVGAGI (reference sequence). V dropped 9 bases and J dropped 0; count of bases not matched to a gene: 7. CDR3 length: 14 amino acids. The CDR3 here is CASRGVGNQETQYF. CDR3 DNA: TGTGCCAGTCGGGGGGTAGGGAACCAAGAGACCCAGTACTTC.

The CDR3 bases are TGCGCCAGCAGCCAAGCCCCCGGCGGGGTTAACGGCTACACCTTC. It is translated as CASSQAPGGVNGYTF. The V gene is TRBV4-1, the J gene TRBJ1-2; D gene uncertain. V gave up 1 base and J gave up 8 bases, with 17 bases separating them. The CDR3 spans 15 residues. Per germline, CDR1 MGHRA and CDR2 YSYEKL.

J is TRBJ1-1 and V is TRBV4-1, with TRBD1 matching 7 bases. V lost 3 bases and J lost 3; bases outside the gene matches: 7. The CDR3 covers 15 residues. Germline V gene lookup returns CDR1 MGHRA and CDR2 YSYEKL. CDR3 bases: TGCGCCAGCAGCCAGAACAGGGGCGGATACACTGAAGCTTTCTTT. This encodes CASSQNRGGYTEAFF.

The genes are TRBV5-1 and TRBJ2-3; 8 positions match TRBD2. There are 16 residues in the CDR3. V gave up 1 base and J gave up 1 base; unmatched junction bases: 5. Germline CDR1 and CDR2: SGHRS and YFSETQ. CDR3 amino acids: CASSLIAGGRTDTQYF. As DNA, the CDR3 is TGCGCCAGCAGCTTGATCGCGGGGGGCCGCACAGATACGCAGTATTTT.

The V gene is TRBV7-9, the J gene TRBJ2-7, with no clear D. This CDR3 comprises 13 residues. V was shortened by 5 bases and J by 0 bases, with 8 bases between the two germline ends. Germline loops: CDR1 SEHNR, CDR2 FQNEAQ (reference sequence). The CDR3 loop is CASSGGYSYEQYF. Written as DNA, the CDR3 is TGTGCCAGCAGCGGCGGTTACTCCTACGAGCAGTACTTC.

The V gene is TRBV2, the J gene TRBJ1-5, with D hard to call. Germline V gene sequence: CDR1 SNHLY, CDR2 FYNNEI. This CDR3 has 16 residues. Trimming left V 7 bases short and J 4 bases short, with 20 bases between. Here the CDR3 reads CASTLLGGYLNQPQHF. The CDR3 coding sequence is TGTGCCAGCACCCTCCTGGGAGGGTATTTGAATCAGCCCCAGCATTTT.

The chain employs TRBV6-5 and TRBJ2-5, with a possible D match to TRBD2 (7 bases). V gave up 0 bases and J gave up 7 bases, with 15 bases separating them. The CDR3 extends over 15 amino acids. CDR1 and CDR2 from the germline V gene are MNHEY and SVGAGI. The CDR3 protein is CASSYSLQGGWTQYF. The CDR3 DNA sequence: TGTGCCAGCAGTTACTCTTTACAGGGAGGGTGGACCCAGTACTTC.

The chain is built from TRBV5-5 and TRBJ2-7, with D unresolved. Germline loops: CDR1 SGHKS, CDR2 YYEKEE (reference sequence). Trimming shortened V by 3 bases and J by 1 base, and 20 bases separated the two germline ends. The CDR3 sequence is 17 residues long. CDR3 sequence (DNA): TGTGCCAGCAGCTCCCTCACCCCCCCACTGTTTTCCTACGAGCAGTACTTC. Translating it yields CASSSLTPPLFSYEQYF.

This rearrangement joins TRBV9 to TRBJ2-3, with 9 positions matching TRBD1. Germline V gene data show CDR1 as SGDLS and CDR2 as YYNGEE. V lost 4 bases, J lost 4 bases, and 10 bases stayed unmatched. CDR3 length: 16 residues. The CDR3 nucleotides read TGTGCCAGCAGCCCCTGGGACAGGGTAGGCGCAGATACGCAGTATTTT. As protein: CASSPWDRVGADTQYF.

In nucleotides, the CDR3 is TGTGCCAGTAGTCATAGCGGGACTCATTACGAGCAGTACTTC. Protein sequence: CASSHSGTHYEQYF. The chain employs TRBV19 and TRBJ2-7; 8 bases fit TRBD2. CDR3 size: 14 residues. Germline V CDR1 and CDR2: LNHDA, SQIVND (reference sequence). Losses at the gene ends were 5 bases for V and 4 bases for J; bases not matched to a gene: 7.